This section outlines one T cell receptor (beta chain) sequence together with its context. These data are taken from a study of somatic mutations in cytotoxic T cells in rheumatoid arthritis. The CDR3 consists of 15 residues. The germline V gene has CDR1 MNHNY and CDR2 SVGAGI (reference sequence). V was pared by 0 bases and J by 6 bases, with 15 bases between. The protocol was immunoSEQ multiplex PCR, while the TCRdb copy is restricted to in-frame clones and leaves out a portion. This sample has some 26,000 clones, with 82% found just once. The V and J genes are TRBV6-6 and TRBJ2-7; D tentatively fits TRBD1 or TRBD2 (5 bases each). The sequencing sample was made of CD8+ T cells sorted from blood. The source of this sequence is a man aged 50-59 years in good health. Here the CDR3 reads CASSYSEGPAREQYF. CDR3 DNA sequence: TGTGCCAGCAGTTACTCCGAGGGGCCGGCTCGCGAGCAGTACTTC.